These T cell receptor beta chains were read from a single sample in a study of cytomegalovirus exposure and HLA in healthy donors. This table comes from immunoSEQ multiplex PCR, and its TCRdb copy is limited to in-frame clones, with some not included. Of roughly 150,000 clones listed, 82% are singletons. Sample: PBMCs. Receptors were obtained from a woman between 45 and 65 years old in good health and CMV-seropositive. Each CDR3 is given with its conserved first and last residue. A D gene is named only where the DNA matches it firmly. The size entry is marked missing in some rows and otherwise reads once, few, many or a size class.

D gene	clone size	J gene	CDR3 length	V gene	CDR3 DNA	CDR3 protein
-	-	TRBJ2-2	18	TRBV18	TGTGCCAGCTCAACCTCAGTCCCAACTGCGCGGGGTGCCGGGGAGCTGTTTTTT	CASSTSVPTARGAGELFF
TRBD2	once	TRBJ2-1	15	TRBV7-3	TGTGCCAGCAGCCCCGTACTAGCGGATTACAATGAGCAGTTCTTC	CASSPVLADYNEQFF
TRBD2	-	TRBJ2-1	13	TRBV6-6	TGTGCCACCTCGGAGCGGGGGGACAATGAGCAGTTCTTC	CATSERGDNEQFF
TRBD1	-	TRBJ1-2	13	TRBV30	TGTGCCTGGAGACCGCAGGGGGCCGGTGGCTACACCTTC	CAWRPQGAGGYTF
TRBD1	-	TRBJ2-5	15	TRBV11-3	TGTGCCAGCAGCTTAGGACAGGGTCTTCAAGAGACCCAGTACTTC	CASSLGQGLQETQYF
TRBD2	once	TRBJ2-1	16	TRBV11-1	TGTGCCAGCAGCTTAGCTTTAGCGGGGGTCATCAATGAGCAGTTCTTC	CASSLALAGVINEQFF
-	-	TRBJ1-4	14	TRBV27	TGTGCCAGCAGTTTGGGGGCGCGGGTTGAAAAACTGTTTTTT	CASSLGARVEKLFF
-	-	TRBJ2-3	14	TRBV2	TGTGCCAGTAGGGACAAAAGTAGCACAGATACGCAGTATTTT	CASRDKSSTDTQYF
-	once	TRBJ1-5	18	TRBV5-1	TGCGCCAGCAGGTTGGAAAAGAACGGACAATATAGCAATCAGCCCCAGCATTTT	CASRLEKNGQYSNQPQHF
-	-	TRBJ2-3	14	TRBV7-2	TGTGCCAGCAGCCCATCACAGAGCACAGATACGCAGTATTTT	CASSPSQSTDTQYF
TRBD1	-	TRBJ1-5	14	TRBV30	TGTGCCTGGAGTCTAAAGGGGGCGAATCAGCCCCAGCATTTT	CAWSLKGANQPQHF
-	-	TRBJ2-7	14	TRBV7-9	TGTGCCAGCAGCTTAGATTCAGGTCCGAGCGAGCAGTACTTC	CASSLDSGPSEQYF
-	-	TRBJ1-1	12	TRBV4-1	TGCGCCAGCAGCCCGGTCCGGGGTGAAGCTTTCTTT	CASSPVRGEAFF
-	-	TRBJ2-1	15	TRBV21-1	TGTGCCAGCAGCAAAGGCCTAGCGGGGATCGATGAGCAGTTCTTC	CASSKGLAGIDEQFF
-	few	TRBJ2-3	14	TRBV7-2	TGTGCCAGCAGCTCTCCGGGGAGCACAGATACGCAGTATTTT	CASSSPGSTDTQYF
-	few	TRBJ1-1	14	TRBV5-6	TGTGCCAGCAGCGTACAGGGTCTCAACACTGAAGCTTTCTTT	CASSVQGLNTEAFF
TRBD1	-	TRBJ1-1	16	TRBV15	TGTGCCACCAGCAGAGCGACAGGGGGGAGGGACACTGAAGCTTTCTTT	CATSRATGGRDTEAFF
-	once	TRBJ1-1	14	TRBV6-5	TGTGCCAGCAGAAAATATACAGAGAACACTGAAGCTTTCTTT	CASRKYTENTEAFF
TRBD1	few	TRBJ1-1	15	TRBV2	TGTGCCAGCACATGGACAGGGGGCAAGGACACTGAAGCTTTCTTT	CASTWTGGKDTEAFF
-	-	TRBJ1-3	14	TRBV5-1	TGCGCCAGCAGTCTATCAGGGTATGGAAACACCATATATTTT	CASSLSGYGNTIYF
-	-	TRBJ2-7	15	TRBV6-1	TGTGCCAGCAGTGAAGTTGCGCTGGAGACCTACGAGCAGTACTTC	CASSEVALETYEQYF
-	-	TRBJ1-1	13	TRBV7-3	TGTGCCAGCAGCGTACAGGAGAACACTGAAGCTTTCTTT	CASSVQENTEAFF
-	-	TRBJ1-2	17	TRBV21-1	TGTGCCAGCAGCAAAGAGGGGACAGGGCCCTCTAACTATGGCTACACCTTC	CASSKEGTGPSNYGYTF
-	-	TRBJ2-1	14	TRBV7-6	TGTGCCAGCAGCTTAGAGGTAGCGGATAATGAGCAGTTCTTC	CASSLEVADNEQFF
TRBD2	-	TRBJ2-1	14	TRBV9	TGTGCCAGCAGTCGACTAGCGGGAGACAATGAGCAGTTCTTC	CASSRLAGDNEQFF
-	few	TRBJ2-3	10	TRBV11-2	TGTGCCAGCAGCCGAGATACGCAGTATTTT	CASSRDTQYF